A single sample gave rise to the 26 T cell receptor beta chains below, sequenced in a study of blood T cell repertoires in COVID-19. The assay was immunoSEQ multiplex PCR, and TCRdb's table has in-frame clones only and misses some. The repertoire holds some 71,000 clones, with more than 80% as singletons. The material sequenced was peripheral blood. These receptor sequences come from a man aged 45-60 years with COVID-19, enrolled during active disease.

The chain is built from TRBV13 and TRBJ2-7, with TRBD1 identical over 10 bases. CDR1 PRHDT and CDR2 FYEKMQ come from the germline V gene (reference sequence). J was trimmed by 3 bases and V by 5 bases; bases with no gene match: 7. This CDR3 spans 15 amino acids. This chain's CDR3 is CASSLNGQGVYEQYF. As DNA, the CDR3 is TGTGCCAGCAGCCTTAATGGACAGGGGGTCTACGAGCAGTACTTC.

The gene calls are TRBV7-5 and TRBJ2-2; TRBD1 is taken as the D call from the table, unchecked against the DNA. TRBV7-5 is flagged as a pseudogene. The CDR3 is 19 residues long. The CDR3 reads CVRSLILGGQGSLHRGAVF. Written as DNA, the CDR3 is TGTGTCAGAAGCTTAATATTGGGGGGACAGGGAAGTCTCCACCGGGGAGCTGTTTTT.

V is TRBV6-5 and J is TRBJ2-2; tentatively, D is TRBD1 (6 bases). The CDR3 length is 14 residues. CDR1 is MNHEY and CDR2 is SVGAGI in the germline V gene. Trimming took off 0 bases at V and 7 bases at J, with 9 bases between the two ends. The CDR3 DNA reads TGTGCCAGCAGTTACTCAGGGGGAGTCGGGGAGCTGTTTTTT. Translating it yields CASSYSGGVGELFF.

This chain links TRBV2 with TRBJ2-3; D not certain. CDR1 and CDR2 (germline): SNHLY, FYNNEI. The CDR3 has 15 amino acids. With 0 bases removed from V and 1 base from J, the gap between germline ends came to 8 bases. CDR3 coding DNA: TGTGCCAGCAGTGAAGCTTGGCTCGGCACAGATACGCAGTATTTT. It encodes CASSEAWLGTDTQYF.

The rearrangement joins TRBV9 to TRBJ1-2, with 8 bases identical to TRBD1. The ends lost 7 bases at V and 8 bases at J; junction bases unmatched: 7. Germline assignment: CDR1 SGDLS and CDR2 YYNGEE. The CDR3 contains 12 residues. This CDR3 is CASGGQGPGYTF. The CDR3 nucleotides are TGTGCCAGCGGCGGACAGGGCCCGGGCTACACCTTC.

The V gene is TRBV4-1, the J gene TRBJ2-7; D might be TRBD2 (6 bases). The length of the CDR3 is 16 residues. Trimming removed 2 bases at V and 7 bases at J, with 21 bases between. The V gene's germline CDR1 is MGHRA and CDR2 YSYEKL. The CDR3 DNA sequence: TGCGCCAGCAGCCAATTGCCCGGGGGATTAGTGGGAGAGCAGTACTTC. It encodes CASSQLPGGLVGEQYF.

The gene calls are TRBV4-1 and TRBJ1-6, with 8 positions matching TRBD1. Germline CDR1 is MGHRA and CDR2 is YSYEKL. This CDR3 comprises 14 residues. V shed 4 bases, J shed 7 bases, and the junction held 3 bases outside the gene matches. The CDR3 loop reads CASSLTGVNSPLHF. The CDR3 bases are TGCGCCAGCAGCCTGACAGGGGTAAATTCACCCCTCCACTTT.

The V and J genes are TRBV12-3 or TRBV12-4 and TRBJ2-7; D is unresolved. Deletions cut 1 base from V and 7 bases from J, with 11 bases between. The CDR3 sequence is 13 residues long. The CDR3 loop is CASSLGVPEEQYF. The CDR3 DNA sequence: TGTGCCAGCAGTTTAGGAGTTCCGGAGGAGCAGTACTTC.

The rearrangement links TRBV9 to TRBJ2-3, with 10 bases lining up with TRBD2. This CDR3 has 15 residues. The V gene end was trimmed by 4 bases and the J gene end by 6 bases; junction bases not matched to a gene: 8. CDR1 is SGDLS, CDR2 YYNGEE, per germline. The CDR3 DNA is TGTGCCAGCAGCTCTCCGATAGCGGGGGGTGATACGCAGTATTTT. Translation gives CASSSPIAGGDTQYF.

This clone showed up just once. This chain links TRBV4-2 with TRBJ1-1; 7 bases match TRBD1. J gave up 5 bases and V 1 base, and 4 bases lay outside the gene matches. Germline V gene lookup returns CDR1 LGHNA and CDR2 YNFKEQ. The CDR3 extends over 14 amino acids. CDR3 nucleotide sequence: TGTGCCAGCAGCCAAGCCCAGGGGGTAACTGAAGCTTTCTTT. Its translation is CASSQAQGVTEAFF.

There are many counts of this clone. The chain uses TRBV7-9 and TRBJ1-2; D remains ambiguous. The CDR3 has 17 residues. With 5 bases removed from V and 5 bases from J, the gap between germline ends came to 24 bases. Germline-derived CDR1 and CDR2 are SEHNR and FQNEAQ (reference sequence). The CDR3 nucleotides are TGTGCCAGCAGCCCTACCCGAACCGAAAGAAAGCGTTATGGCTACACCTTC. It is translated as CASSPTRTERKRYGYTF.

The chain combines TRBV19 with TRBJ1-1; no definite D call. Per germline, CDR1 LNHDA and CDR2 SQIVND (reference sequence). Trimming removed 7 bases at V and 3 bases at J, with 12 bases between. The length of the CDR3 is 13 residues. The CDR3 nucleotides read TGTGCCAGTAATGTGGTATCGGACACTGAAGCTTTCTTT. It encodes CASNVVSDTEAFF.

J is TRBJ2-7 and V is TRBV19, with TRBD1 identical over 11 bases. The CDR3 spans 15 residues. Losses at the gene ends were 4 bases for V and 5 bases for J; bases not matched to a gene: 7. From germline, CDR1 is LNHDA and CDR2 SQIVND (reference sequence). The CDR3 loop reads CASSTIRTGGNEQYF. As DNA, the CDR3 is TGTGCCAGTAGTACCATCCGGACAGGGGGCAACGAGCAGTACTTC.

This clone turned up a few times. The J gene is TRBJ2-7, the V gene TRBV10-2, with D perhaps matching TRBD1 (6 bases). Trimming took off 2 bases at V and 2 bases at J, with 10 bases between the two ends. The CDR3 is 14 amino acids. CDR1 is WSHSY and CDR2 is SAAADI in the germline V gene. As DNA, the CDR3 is TGCGCCAGCAGTGAGCCGGGACATACCTACGAGCAGTACTTC. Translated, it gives CASSEPGHTYEQYF.

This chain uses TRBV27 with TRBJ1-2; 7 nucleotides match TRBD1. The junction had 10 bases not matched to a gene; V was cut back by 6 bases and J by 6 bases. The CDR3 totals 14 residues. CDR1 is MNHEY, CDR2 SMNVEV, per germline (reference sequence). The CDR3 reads CASRPGDRVDGYTF. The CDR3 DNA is TGTGCCAGCAGACCCGGGGACAGAGTCGATGGCTACACCTTC.

This CDR3 reads CSVVEGLAFF. CDR3 bases: TGCAGCGTTGTGGAGGGTCTGGCTTTCTTT. J is TRBJ1-1 and V is TRBV29-1; D gene unclear. The CDR3 covers 10 residues. Germline V gene lookup returns CDR1 SQVTM and CDR2 ANQGSEA. The ends were cut back, 4 bases at V and 11 bases at J, with 11 bases in the middle.

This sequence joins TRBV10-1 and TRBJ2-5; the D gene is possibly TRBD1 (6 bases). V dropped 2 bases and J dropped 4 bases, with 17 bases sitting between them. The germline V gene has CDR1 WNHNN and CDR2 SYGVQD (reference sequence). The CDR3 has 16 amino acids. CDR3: CASSEVTGGGRETQYF. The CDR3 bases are TGCGCCAGCAGTGAGGTGACAGGAGGTGGAAGAGAGACCCAGTACTTC.

CDR3 DNA sequence: TGCAGTGCGCCCCCCGGGGATGGCTACACCTTC. Its translation: CSAPPGDGYTF. The chain links TRBV20-1 to TRBJ1-2; D remains ambiguous. The V end lost 6 bases, the J end lost 6 bases, and 11 bases lay between the germline ends. In germline, CDR1 is DFQATT, CDR2 SNEGSKA (reference sequence). CDR3 length: 11 amino acids.

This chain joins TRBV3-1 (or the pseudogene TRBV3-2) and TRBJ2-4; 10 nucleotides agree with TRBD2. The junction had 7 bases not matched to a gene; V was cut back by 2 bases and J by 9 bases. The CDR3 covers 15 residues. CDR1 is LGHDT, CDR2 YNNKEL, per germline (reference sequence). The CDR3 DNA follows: TGTGCCAGCAGCCAACGAGCGGGGGGGCCGGTCATTCAGTACTTC. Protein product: CASSQRAGGPVIQYF.

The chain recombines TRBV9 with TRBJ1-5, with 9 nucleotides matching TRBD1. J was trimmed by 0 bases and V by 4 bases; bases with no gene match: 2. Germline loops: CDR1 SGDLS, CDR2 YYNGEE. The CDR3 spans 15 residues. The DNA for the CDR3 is TGTGCCAGCAGCCGACAGGGGGATAGCAATCAGCCCCAGCATTTT. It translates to CASSRQGDSNQPQHF.

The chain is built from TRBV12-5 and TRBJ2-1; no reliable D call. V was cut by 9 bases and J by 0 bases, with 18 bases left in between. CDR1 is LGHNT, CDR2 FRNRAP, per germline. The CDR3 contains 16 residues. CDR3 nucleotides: TGTGCTAGCACCTTTCCAAAAGCTAGCTCCTACAATGAGCAGTTCTTC. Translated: CASTFPKASSYNEQFF.

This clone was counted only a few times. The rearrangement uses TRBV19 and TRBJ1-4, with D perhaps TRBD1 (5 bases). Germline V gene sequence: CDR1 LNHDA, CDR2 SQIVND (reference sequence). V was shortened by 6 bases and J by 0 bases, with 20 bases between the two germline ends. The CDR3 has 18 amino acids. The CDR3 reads CASSSSAGLDTTNEKLFF. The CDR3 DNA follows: TGTGCCAGTAGCTCAAGTGCAGGGTTGGACACAACTAATGAAAAACTGTTTTTT.

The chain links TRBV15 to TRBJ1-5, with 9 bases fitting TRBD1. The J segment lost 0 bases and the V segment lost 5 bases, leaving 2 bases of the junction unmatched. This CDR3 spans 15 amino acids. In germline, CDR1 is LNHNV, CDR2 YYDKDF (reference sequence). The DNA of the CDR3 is TGTGCCACCAGCGCGGACAGGGGTAGCAATCAGCCCCAGCATTTT. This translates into CATSADRGSNQPQHF.

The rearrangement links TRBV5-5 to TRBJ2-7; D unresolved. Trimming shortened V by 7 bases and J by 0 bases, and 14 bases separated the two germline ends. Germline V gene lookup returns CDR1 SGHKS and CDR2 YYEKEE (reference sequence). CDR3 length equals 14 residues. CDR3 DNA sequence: TGTGCCAGCCCCTCGACCAGGTACTCCTACGAGCAGTACTTC. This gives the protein CASPSTRYSYEQYF.

Written as DNA, the CDR3 is TGTGCCAGCAGCTTGGGGACTAGCGGGGGTGAGGAGCAGTTCTTC. Translation gives CASSLGTSGGEEQFF. The V gene is TRBV7-2, the J gene TRBJ2-1; 14 bases line up with TRBD2. The J segment lost 10 bases and the V segment lost 3 bases, leaving 5 bases of the junction unmatched. Germline assignment: CDR1 SGHTA and CDR2 FQGNSA. The CDR3 runs 15 residues.

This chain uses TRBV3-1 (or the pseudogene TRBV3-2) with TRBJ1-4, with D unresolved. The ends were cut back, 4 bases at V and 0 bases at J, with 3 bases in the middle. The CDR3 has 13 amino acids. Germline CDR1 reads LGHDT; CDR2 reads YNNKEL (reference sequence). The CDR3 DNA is TGTGCCAGCAGCCCCACAACTAATGAAAAACTGTTTTTT. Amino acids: CASSPTTNEKLFF.